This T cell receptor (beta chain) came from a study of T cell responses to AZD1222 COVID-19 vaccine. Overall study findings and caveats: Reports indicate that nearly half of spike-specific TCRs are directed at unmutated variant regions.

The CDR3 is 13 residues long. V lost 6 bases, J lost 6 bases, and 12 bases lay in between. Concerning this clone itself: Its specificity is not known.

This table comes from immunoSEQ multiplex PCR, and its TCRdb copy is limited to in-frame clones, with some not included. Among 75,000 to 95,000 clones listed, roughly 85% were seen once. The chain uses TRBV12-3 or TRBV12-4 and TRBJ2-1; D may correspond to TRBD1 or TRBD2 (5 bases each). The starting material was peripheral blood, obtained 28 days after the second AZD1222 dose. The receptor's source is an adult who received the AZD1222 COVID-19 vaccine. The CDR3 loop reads CASRQGRTNEQFF. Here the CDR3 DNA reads TGTGCCAGCAGGCAGGGACGGACCAATGAGCAGTTCTTC.